Detailed here is one T cell receptor beta chain. The table came from immunoSEQ multiplex PCR; TCRdb's copy has only in-frame clones and leaves some out. Of around 49,000 clones in the sample, roughly 80% were seen once. The sample belongs to a study of T cells in tumors after PD-1 blockade. Overall study: Daily vismodegib 150 mg continued in a subset of anti-PD-1-treated patients.

This material consisted of PBMCs, taken before anti-PD-1 treatment. This TCR came from a human donor with basal cell carcinoma.

The CDR3 DNA sequence: TGTGCCAGCAGTTTCCGGGACAGGGATTCCTACGAGCAGTACTTC. As protein: CASSFRDRDSYEQYF. This sequence joins TRBV28 and TRBJ2-7; 9 bases fit TRBD1. Germline trimming cut 3 bases from V and 1 base from J; bases unmatched to any gene: 4. In germline, CDR1 is MDHEN, CDR2 SYDVKM. The CDR3 is made up of 15 amino acids.